A single sample is the source of the 24 T cell receptor beta chains below, sequenced in a study of cytomegalovirus exposure and HLA in healthy donors. The PCR was carried out with 60 Vbeta primers and 13 Jbeta primers. Some clones are missing from TCRdb's copy, which holds only in-frame ones; the method was immunoSEQ multiplex PCR. The repertoire consists of over 100,000 clones, with about 70% occurring once and the leading ten covering approximately 4.4%. Source material: PBMCs. The source is a man aged 25-45 years in good health and CMV-seropositive.

The chain uses TRBV11-3 and TRBJ2-1; 7 bases agree with TRBD2. The V gene end was trimmed by 3 bases and the J gene end by 0 bases; junction bases not matched to a gene: 2. The CDR3 consists of 15 residues. Germline-derived CDR1 and CDR2 are SGHNT and YENEEA. This CDR3 reads CASSLGGSSYNEQFF. In DNA form, the CDR3 reads TGTGCCAGCAGCTTGGGGGGGAGCTCCTACAATGAGCAGTTCTTC. The entire variable domain, with the rest obtained from reference TRBV11-3 and TRBJ2-1, is as follows: EAGVVQSPRYKIIEKKQPVAFWCNPISGHNTLYWYLQNLGQGPELLIRYENEEAVDDSQLPKDRFSAERLKGVDSTLKIQPAELGDSAVYLCASSLGGSSYNEQFFGPGTRLTVL.

The V gene is TRBV5-6, the J gene TRBJ2-3; D unresolved. Germline V gene sequence: CDR1 SGHDT, CDR2 YYEEEE. The CDR3 loop spans 14 amino acids. V was clipped by 4 bases and J by 1 base, with 10 bases between them. The CDR3 DNA reads TGTGCCAGCAGCACCCTTGCGGGCACAGATACGCAGTATTTT. It specifies CASSTLAGTDTQYF.

This clone has just one count. The chain is built from TRBV11-2 and TRBJ2-2; D ambiguous. This CDR3 region has 15 residues. The V and J ends lost 5 bases and 1 base respectively, with 11 bases between them. Germline V lookup: CDR1 SGHAT, CDR2 FQNNGV. CDR3 sequence reads: CASSPTRQNTGELFF. The CDR3 coding sequence is TGTGCCAGCAGCCCTACTCGACAGAACACCGGGGAGCTGTTTTTT.

The V and J genes are TRBV11-2 and TRBJ1-2, with TRBD1 as a possible D gene (5 bases). Germline V gene lookup returns CDR1 SGHAT and CDR2 FQNNGV. CDR3 length equals 14 residues. Deletions cut 6 bases from V and 5 bases from J, with 16 bases between. The chain's CDR3 is CASSFDTGGYGYTF. Written as DNA, the CDR3 is TGTGCCAGCAGTTTTGACACGGGGGGATATGGCTACACCTTC.

This clone was detected only a few times. V and J are TRBV10-3 and TRBJ2-7; 12 bases align to TRBD1. The CDR3 covers 16 residues. After removal of 3 bases from V and 7 bases from J, the junction contained 10 bases not matched to a gene. Per germline, CDR1 ENHRY and CDR2 SYGVKD. The CDR3 loop reads CAISENRDRGREEQYF. DNA for the CDR3: TGTGCCATCAGTGAAAATAGGGACAGGGGGCGTGAAGAGCAGTACTTC.

Many counts were recorded for this clone. The chain recombines TRBV7-3 with TRBJ1-1, with a weak D call TRBD1 (5 bases). This CDR3 region has 13 residues. CDR1 SGHTA and CDR2 FQGTGA come from the germline V gene. V shed 3 bases and J shed 3 bases, with 8 bases lying between them. CDR3 nucleotide sequence: TGTGCCAGCAGCTTGGGAGGGGACACTGAAGCTTTCTTT. Translating it yields CASSLGGDTEAFF.

This chain connects TRBV29-1 to TRBJ2-7; tentative D call: TRBD1 (6 bases). The ends were cut back, 2 bases at V and 0 bases at J, with 14 bases in the middle. In germline, CDR1 is SQVTM, CDR2 ANQGSEA. The CDR3 contains 15 residues. The CDR3 sequence: CSVETTGTLSYEQYF. The CDR3 DNA follows: TGCAGCGTTGAAACAACAGGGACACTCTCCTACGAGCAGTACTTC.

This clone came up a few times. The chain employs TRBV6-6 and TRBJ1-6; maybe TRBD1 (5 bases). CDR1 is MNHNY and CDR2 is SVGAGI in the germline V gene (reference sequence). Trimming took off 7 bases at V and 4 bases at J, with 14 bases between the two ends. The length of the CDR3 is 15 residues. CDR3 nucleotide sequence: TGTGCCAGCACTTCCCGGCAGGGTTATAATTCACCCCTCCACTTT. Protein product: CASTSRQGYNSPLHF.

This chain links TRBV9 with TRBJ2-5, with 8 bases aligning to TRBD2. The CDR3 length is 16 residues. V shed 3 bases and J 4 bases; nucleotides not matched to a gene: 11. The germline CDR1 and CDR2 sequences are SGDLS and YYNGEE. The CDR3 DNA sequence: TGTGCCAGCAGCGGATTAAGCGGGGGAGCTTTAGAGACCCAGTACTTC. As protein: CASSGLSGGALETQYF.

The chain links TRBV19 to TRBJ2-3; 7 positions agree with TRBD1. Germline V gene lookup returns CDR1 LNHDA and CDR2 SQIVND (reference sequence). V shed 7 bases, J shed 0 bases, and the junction held 10 bases outside the gene matches. CDR3 length: 16 residues. The CDR3 region is CASTPTGPPSTDTQYF. The CDR3 DNA sequence: TGTGCCAGTACCCCGACAGGGCCCCCGAGCACAGATACGCAGTATTTT.

This clone was recorded only once. The chain joins TRBV5-6 to TRBJ2-3; 14 nucleotides align to TRBD2. This CDR3 contains 16 residues. The junction had 5 bases not matched to a gene; V was cut back by 3 bases and J by 5 bases. Germline values: CDR1 SGHDT, CDR2 YYEEEE. The CDR3: CASSSTSGGAGDTQYF. CDR3 sequence (DNA): TGTGCCAGCAGCTCGACTAGCGGGGGGGCCGGAGATACGCAGTATTTT.

The chain recombines TRBV5-6 with TRBJ2-7, with D possibly being TRBD1 (6 bases). The CDR3 length is 12 residues. Trimming left V 2 bases short and J 6 bases short, with 9 bases between. CDR1 is SGHDT, CDR2 YYEEEE, per germline. The CDR3 DNA follows: TGTGCCAGCAGCTTAACAGGGCTCGAGCAGTACTTC. Its protein is CASSLTGLEQYF. The whole variable domain, filled in from reference TRBV5-6 and TRBJ2-7, reads DAGVTQSPTHLIKTRGQQVTLRCSPKSGHDTVSWYQQALGQGPQFIFQYYEEEERQRGNFPDRFSGHQFPNYSSELNVNALLLGDSALYLCASSLTGLEQYFGPGTRLTVT.

The genes are TRBV7-2 and TRBJ1-3, with 8 bases identical to TRBD1. Losses at the gene ends were 0 bases for V and 4 bases for J; bases not matched to a gene: 2. The CDR3 extends over 15 amino acids. CDR1 is SGHTA, CDR2 FQGNSA, per germline. CDR3 amino acids: CASSLAPGGGNTIYF. The CDR3 region has the DNA TGTGCCAGCAGCTTAGCGCCAGGGGGCGGAAACACCATATATTTT.

The rearrangement links TRBV5-1 to TRBJ2-7; TRBD1 matches 8 bases. Germline V gene sequence: CDR1 SGHRS, CDR2 YFSETQ. CDR3 length: 13 amino acids. V lost 0 bases to trimming and J lost 5 bases; unmatched junction nucleotides: 1. The CDR3 spells CASSLEGQDEQYF. CDR3 coding DNA: TGCGCCAGCAGCTTGGAGGGACAGGACGAGCAGTACTTC.

J is TRBJ2-5 and V is TRBV7-6; 10 nucleotides agree with TRBD2. The germline V gene encodes CDR1 SGHVS and CDR2 FNYEAQ. The CDR3 runs to 15 residues. V shed 5 bases and J 2 bases; nucleotides not matched to a gene: 5. The CDR3 DNA sequence: TGTGCCAGCAGCGGGCGGACTAGCGGACAAGAGACCCAGTACTTC. Translated, it gives CASSGRTSGQETQYF.

The J gene is TRBJ2-7, the V gene TRBV20-1; possible D gene TRBD2, 5 bases. Trimming left V 5 bases short and J 7 bases short, with 12 bases between. The CDR3 is 11 amino acids. Germline lookup yields CDR1 DFQATT and CDR2 SNEGSKA (reference sequence). In nucleotides, the CDR3 is TGCAGTGCTCGGACGGAGCGGGAGCAGTACTTC. Translation gives CSARTEREQYF.

This clone was seen a single time. The chain employs TRBV5-6 and TRBJ2-3; 7 bases line up with TRBD1. Germline lookup yields CDR1 SGHDT and CDR2 YYEEEE. This CDR3 has 16 amino acids. The trim removed 2 bases at V and 1 base at J, leaving 7 bases unmatched. This chain's CDR3 is CASSFLTGSGTDTQYF. The CDR3 nucleotides read TGTGCCAGCAGCTTCTTGACAGGGTCGGGCACAGATACGCAGTATTTT.

V usage is TRBV5-1 and J usage is TRBJ2-5; 10 bases agree with TRBD1. The DNA end is more similar to TRBJ2-7, so the J call may be wrong. Per the germline V gene, CDR1 is SGHRS and CDR2 is YFSETQ. The CDR3 has 15 amino acids. In DNA form, the CDR3 reads TGCGCCAGCAGCTCCCCGGGACAGGGGCTGTACGAGCAGTACTTC. It encodes CASSSPGQGLYEQYF.

The rearrangement uses TRBV7-3 and TRBJ1-1; 9 nucleotides match TRBD1. The germline CDR1 and CDR2 sequences are SGHTA and FQGTGA. Trimming removed 5 bases from V and 3 bases from J; junction bases left unmatched: 10. The length of the CDR3 is 16 residues. This chain's CDR3 is CASSPNPGQGYTEAFF. CDR3 nucleotide sequence: TGTGCCAGCAGCCCAAACCCCGGACAGGGGTACACTGAAGCTTTCTTT.

To note about this clone: In the same sample, other DNA sequences code for this CDR3. The chain combines TRBV2 with TRBJ2-7; no definite D call. V was pared by 2 bases and J by 4 bases, with 6 bases between. In germline, CDR1 is SNHLY, CDR2 FYNNEI. The CDR3 totals 12 residues. The CDR3 protein is CASSERGYEQYF. CDR3 bases: TGTGCCAGCAGTGAACGCGGTTACGAGCAGTACTTC.

This rearrangement joins TRBV5-6 to TRBJ2-7, with D possibly matching TRBD1 (6 bases). The CDR3 spans 15 residues. CDR1 is SGHDT, CDR2 YYEEEE, per germline. Trimming stripped 2 bases from V and 5 bases from J, with 17 bases between. The CDR3 reads CASSLPGNRANEQYF. CDR3 in DNA: TGTGCCAGCAGCTTACCCGGAAACAGGGCTAACGAGCAGTACTTC.

This chain joins TRBV18 and TRBJ1-1, with D unclear. V lost 6 bases, J lost 0 bases, and 20 bases lay in between. Germline V gene sequence: CDR1 KGHSH, CDR2 LQKENI. The CDR3 sequence is 17 residues long. CDR3 in DNA: TGTGCCAGCTCGCTCTGGGGAGGAGGTACCATGAACACTGAAGCTTTCTTT. Translating gives CASSLWGGGTMNTEAFF. The full variable domain, completed using reference TRBV18 and TRBJ1-1, is NAGVMQNPRHLVRRRGQEARLRCSPMKGHSHVYWYRQLPEEGLKFMVYLQKENIIDESGMPKERFSAEFPKEGPSILRIQQVVRGDSAAYFCASSLWGGGTMNTEAFFGQGTRLTVV.

The J gene is TRBJ1-2, the V gene TRBV9, with D possibly matching TRBD1 (5 bases). The CDR3 is made up of 18 amino acids. Germline V gene data show CDR1 as SGDLS and CDR2 as YYNGEE. V lost 4 bases and J lost 0, with 22 bases in between. The CDR3 sequence is CASSQTAHPNVSNYGYTF. The CDR3 DNA sequence: TGTGCCAGCAGCCAGACAGCCCATCCGAATGTGTCTAACTATGGCTACACCTTC.

Note on this clone: The germline gene is not matched at one end of the junction; a read error may be the cause. V is TRBV5-5 and J is TRBJ2-7; 7 bases fit TRBD1. From germline, CDR1 is SGHKS and CDR2 YYEKEE (reference sequence). The CDR3 is made up of 12 amino acids. The CDR3 is CASSLEGDSRMF. In DNA form, the CDR3 reads TGTGCCAGCAGCTTGGAAGGGGACAGCCGTATGTTC.